A single sample gave rise to the 17 T cell receptor beta chains below, sequenced in a study of T-cell reconstitution after alpha-beta-depleted transplantation in children. A library of TCRbeta sequences, prepared with unique molecular identifiers, was generated. TCRdb itself ran the PCR reads through MiXCR, one entry per CDR3 protein. The sample shows 300,000 to 350,000 distinct CDR3 sequences, about 16% of them seen only once. This sample comprised PBMCs, mostly from graft donor cells, obtained 360 days after TCRalphabeta/CD19-depleted stem cell transplant. The receptors shown here come from a male patient aged 2-9 years who had a stem cell transplant for acute lymphoblastic leukemia, so the T cells may come from the graft donor.

This clonotype has more than one count but fewer than ten. The chain recombines TRBV12-3 or TRBV12-4 with TRBJ2-7, with a possible D match to TRBD2 (7 bases). The CDR3 is 13 amino acids. V was cut by 3 bases and J by 6 bases, with 12 bases left in between. Here the CDR3 reads CASSFGAGAEQYF. DNA of the CDR3: TGTGCCAGCAGTTTCGGCGCGGGGGCCGAGCAGTACTTC.

CDR3 sequence (DNA): TGTGCCAGCAGTCTAGACGGACTAGCGGCGGTCGGGGAGCTGTTTTTT. Translation: CASSLDGLAAVGELFF. This sequence joins TRBV12-3 or TRBV12-4 and TRBJ2-2; 10 bases line up with TRBD2. This CDR3 region has 16 residues. After removal of 5 bases from V and 7 bases from J, the junction contained 10 bases not matched to a gene.

This clonotype was counted between two and nine times. The chain joins TRBV10-3 to TRBJ2-2; D remains ambiguous. CDR3 length equals 12 residues. Trimming stripped 8 bases from V and 3 bases from J, with 7 bases between. The V gene's germline CDR1 is ENHRY and CDR2 SYGVKD. CDR3 in DNA: TGTGCCATCCGGCAGCACACCGGGGAGCTGTTTTTT. The encoded protein is CAIRQHTGELFF.

This clonotype was detected a few times. CDR3 bases: TGTGCCAGCAGCTTAGCACTGACAGGACAGACCGGGGAGCTGTTTTTT. This translates into CASSLALTGQTGELFF. The chain employs TRBV7-2 and TRBJ2-2; TRBD1 is a possible D gene (6 bases). This CDR3 contains 16 residues. The V gene lost 0 bases and the J gene lost 5 bases, with 13 bases spanning the gap. The V gene's germline CDR1 is SGHTA and CDR2 FQGNSA.

There are a few counts of this clonotype. V gene TRBV4-3 combines with J gene TRBJ2-7; 9 bases map to TRBD1. This CDR3 comprises 15 residues. CDR1 is LGHNA and CDR2 is YSLEER in the germline V gene. With 0 bases clipped from V and 4 bases from J, the junction kept 4 bases outside the gene matches. The CDR3 DNA sequence: TGCGCCAGCAGCCAAGATGAGGGACAGGGTTACGAGCAGTACTTC. Its protein is CASSQDEGQGYEQYF.

For this clonotype: A much more abundant neighbour one base away suggests this may be a read error. The rearrangement links TRBV6-5 to TRBJ2-5, with 8 bases matching TRBD2. Germline V gene sequence: CDR1 MNHEY, CDR2 SVGAGI. The CDR3 totals 14 residues. The CDR3 coding sequence is TGTGCCAGCAGTTTATTAGCGGGACCAGAGACCCAGCACTTC. The encoded protein is CASSLLAGPETQHF.

This clonotype was counted only a few times. The V call is TRBV7-2, the J call TRBJ2-5; D is undetermined. The CDR3 has 12 residues. V was clipped by 4 bases and J by 5 bases, with 8 bases between them. Per germline, CDR1 SGHTA and CDR2 FQGNSA. The CDR3 loop reads CASSYAWETQYF. CDR3 nucleotide sequence: TGTGCCAGCAGCTACGCCTGGGAGACCCAGTACTTC.

This clonotype was observed a few times. The V call is TRBV19, the J call TRBJ1-2; D is undetermined. From germline, CDR1 is LNHDA and CDR2 SQIVND (reference sequence). This CDR3 is 14 amino acids long. The V and J ends lost 9 bases and 1 base respectively, with 15 bases between them. This CDR3 is CASCRRGINYGYTF. CDR3 bases: TGTGCCAGCTGCCGACGAGGGATTAACTATGGCTACACCTTC.

The rearrangement links TRBV4-1 to TRBJ1-2; 11 bases fit TRBD1. This CDR3 region has 14 residues. Germline V gives CDR1 MGHRA, CDR2 YSYEKL. V shed 5 bases, J shed 6 bases, and the junction held 5 bases outside the gene matches. The CDR3, as DNA: TGCGCCAGCAGCGGACCGGGACAGGGGGATGGCTACACCTTC. This translates into CASSGPGQGDGYTF.

The chain uses TRBV20-1 and TRBJ1-1, with D unresolved. The CDR3 is 13 residues long. The germline V gene encodes CDR1 DFQATT and CDR2 SNEGSKA (reference sequence). Deletions cut 3 bases from V and 3 bases from J, with 11 bases between. Written as DNA, the CDR3 is TGCAGTGCTAGGATACCGGCGGACACTGAAGCTTTCTTT. Translating it yields CSARIPADTEAFF.

In its sample, this clonotype was seen many times. The chain joins TRBV28 to TRBJ2-5, with D perhaps TRBD2 (5 bases). The V gene's germline CDR1 is MDHEN and CDR2 SYDVKM. The CDR3 consists of 13 residues. V lost 7 bases to trimming and J lost 5 bases, with 14 bases between them. CDR3 sequence reads: CASTPLVAETQYF. CDR3 DNA: TGTGCCAGCACCCCTTTAGTAGCGGAGACCCAGTACTTC.

This sequence joins TRBV12-3 or TRBV12-4 and TRBJ1-4, with TRBD1 matching 8 bases. V shed 5 bases and J 8 bases; nucleotides not matched to a gene: 7. The length of the CDR3 is 14 residues. The CDR3 loop is CASSPGGGREKLFF. Here the CDR3 DNA reads TGTGCCAGCAGTCCAGGGGGCGGGAGGGAAAAACTGTTTTTT.

This clonotype was observed a few times. The rearrangement joins TRBV12-5 to TRBJ2-1, with D possibly being TRBD1 (5 bases). CDR1 LGHNT and CDR2 FRNRAP come from the germline V gene. The CDR3 extends over 15 amino acids. V lost 0 bases and J lost 10, with 16 bases in between. The CDR3 bases are TGTGCTAGTGGTTTGGTCGTGCAGGGCACACGGGAGCAGTTCTTC. Encoded protein: CASGLVVQGTREQFF.

The chain recombines TRBV6-5 with TRBJ1-1; tentatively, D is TRBD1 (5 bases). With 7 bases removed from V and 5 bases from J, the gap between germline ends came to 11 bases. Looked up from germline, CDR1 is MNHEY and CDR2 is SVGAGI. The length of the CDR3 is 12 residues. In DNA form, the CDR3 reads TGTGCCAGCATGCGGGGGGGGACTGAAGCTTTCTTT. It translates to CASMRGGTEAFF.

Concerning this clonotype: It may be a read error: a sequence one base away is much more abundant. V usage is TRBV7-9 and J usage is TRBJ1-6; 11 positions match TRBD1. The CDR3 covers 16 residues. The germline gives CDR1 SEHNR, CDR2 FQNEAQ (reference sequence). V lost 5 bases, J lost 11 bases, and 11 bases stayed unmatched. The CDR3 protein is CASSASGTGGNTPLHF. The CDR3 DNA reads as TGTGCCAGCAGCGCATCCGGGACAGGGGGAAATACACCCCTCCACTTT. Supplemented by reference TRBV7-9 and TRBJ1-6, the full variable domain reads DTGVSQNPRHKITKRGQNVTFRCDPISEHNRLYWYRQTLGQGPEFLTYFQNEAQLEKSRLLSDRFSAERPKGSFSTLEIQRTEQGDSAMYLCASSASGTGGNTPLHFGNGTRLTVT.

The chain uses TRBV7-9 and TRBJ2-1; TRBD2 matches 14 bases. The ends lost 0 bases at V and 4 bases at J; junction bases unmatched: 2. Germline V gives CDR1 SEHNR, CDR2 FQNEAQ (reference sequence). The CDR3 sequence is 17 residues long. This CDR3 reads CASSLARTSGRYNEQFF. In nucleotides, the CDR3 is TGTGCCAGCAGCTTAGCACGGACTAGCGGGAGGTACAATGAGCAGTTCTTC.

This clonotype was counted a few times. This chain links TRBV11-2 with TRBJ2-1, with D perhaps TRBD1 (6 bases). Trimming pared 5 bases from V and 7 bases from J, leaving 15 bases between. The germline V gene encodes CDR1 SGHAT and CDR2 FQNNGV. This CDR3 has 14 residues. CDR3 coding DNA: TGTGCCAGCAGCATAAACAGGGTCGGGAATGAGCAGTTCTTC. Its protein product is CASSINRVGNEQFF.